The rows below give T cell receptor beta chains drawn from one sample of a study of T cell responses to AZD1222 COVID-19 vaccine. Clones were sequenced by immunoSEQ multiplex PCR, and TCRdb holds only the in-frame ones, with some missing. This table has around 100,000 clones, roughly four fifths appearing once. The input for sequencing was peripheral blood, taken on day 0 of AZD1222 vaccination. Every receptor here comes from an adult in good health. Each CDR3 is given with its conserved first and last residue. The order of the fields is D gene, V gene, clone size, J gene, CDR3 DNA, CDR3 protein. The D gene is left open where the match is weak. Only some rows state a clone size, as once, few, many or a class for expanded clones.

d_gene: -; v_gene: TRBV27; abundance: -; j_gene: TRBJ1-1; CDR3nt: TGTGCCAGCAGTTTCGTCCCGGGTGACACTGAAGCTTTCTTT; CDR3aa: CASSFVPGDTEAFF
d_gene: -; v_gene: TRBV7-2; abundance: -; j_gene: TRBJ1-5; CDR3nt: TGTGCCAGCAGCTTAGCTGGACAGAGCAATCAGCCCCAGCATTTT; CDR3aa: CASSLAGQSNQPQHF
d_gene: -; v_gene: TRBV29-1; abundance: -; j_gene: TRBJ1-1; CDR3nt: TGCAGCGTTGAACGGAGTCGTAACACTGAAGCTTTCTTT; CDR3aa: CSVERSRNTEAFF
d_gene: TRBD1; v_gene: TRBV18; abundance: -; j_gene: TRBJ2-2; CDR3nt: TGTGCCAGCTCCGCAGACAGGGCGGTCGGCGGGGAGCTGTTTTTT; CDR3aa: CASSADRAVGGELFF
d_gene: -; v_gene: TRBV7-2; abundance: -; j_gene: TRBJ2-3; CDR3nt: TGTGCCAGCGGGGGGATGCATCAGTATTTT; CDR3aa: CASGGMHQYF
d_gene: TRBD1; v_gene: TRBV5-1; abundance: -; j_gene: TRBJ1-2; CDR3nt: TGCGCCAGCAGCTTGGAAGGGACAGCCTCTAACTATGGCTACACCTTC; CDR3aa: CASSLEGTASNYGYTF
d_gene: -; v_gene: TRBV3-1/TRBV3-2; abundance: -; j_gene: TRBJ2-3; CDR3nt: TGTGCCAGCAGAAGTAGGGGGGCAGATACGCAGTATTTT; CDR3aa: CASRSRGADTQYF
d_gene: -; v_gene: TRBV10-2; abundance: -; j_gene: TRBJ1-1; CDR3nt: TGCGCCAGCAGCCGGACGGGGAACACTGAAGCTTTCTTT; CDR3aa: CASSRTGNTEAFF
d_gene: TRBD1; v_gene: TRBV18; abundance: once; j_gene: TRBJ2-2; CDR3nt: TGTGCCAGCTCACCACTTGGACAGGGGAACACCGGGGAGCTGTTTTTT; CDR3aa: CASSPLGQGNTGELFF
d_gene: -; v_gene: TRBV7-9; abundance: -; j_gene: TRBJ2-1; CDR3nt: TGTGCCAGCAGCCTGGACGGGTACAATGAGCAGTTCTTC; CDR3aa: CASSLDGYNEQFF
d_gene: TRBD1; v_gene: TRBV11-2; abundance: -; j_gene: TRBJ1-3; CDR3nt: TGTGCCAGCAGCACAGGGGGACAGGGCTCTGGAAACACCATATATTTT; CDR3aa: CASSTGGQGSGNTIYF
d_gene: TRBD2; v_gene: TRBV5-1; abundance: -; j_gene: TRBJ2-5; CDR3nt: TGCGCCAGCAGCCCGACTAGCGCGCTCCAAGAGACCCAGTACTTC; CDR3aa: CASSPTSALQETQYF
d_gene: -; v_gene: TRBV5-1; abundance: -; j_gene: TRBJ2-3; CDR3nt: TGCGCCAGCAGCTTCCCTGGGGCAGATACGCAGTATTTT; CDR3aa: CASSFPGADTQYF
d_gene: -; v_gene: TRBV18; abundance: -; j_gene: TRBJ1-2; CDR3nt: TGTGCCAGCTCACCAGACCAGCTTTGGGGCTACACCTTC; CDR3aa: CASSPDQLWGYTF
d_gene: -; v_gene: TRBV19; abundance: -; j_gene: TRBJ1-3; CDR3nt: TGTGCCAGTAGTATAGTGGGCGCCGGAAACACCATATATTTT; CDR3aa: CASSIVGAGNTIYF
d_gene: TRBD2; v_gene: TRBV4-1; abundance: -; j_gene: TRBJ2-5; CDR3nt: TGCGCCAGCAGCCCGAATCTTTTTGGACTAGCGGGGGCTCAAGAGACCCAGTACTTC; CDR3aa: CASSPNLFGLAGAQETQYF
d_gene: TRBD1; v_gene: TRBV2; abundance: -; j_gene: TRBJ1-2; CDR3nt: TGTGCCAGCAGTGAAATCCCAGGGACAGGGAATGGCTACACCTTC; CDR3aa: CASSEIPGTGNGYTF
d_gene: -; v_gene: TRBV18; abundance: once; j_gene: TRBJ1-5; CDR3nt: TGTGCCAGCTCCGCAGGGCATAGCAATCAGCCCCAGCATTTT; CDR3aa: CASSAGHSNQPQHF
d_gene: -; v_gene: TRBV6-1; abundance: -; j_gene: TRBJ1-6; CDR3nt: TGTGCCAGCAGTGAGAAGGTTTATAATTCACCCCTCCACTTT; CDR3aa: CASSEKVYNSPLHF
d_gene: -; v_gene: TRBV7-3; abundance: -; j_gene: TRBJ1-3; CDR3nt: TGTGCCAGCAGCCAGGGACCGATTCCTGGAAACACCATATATTTT; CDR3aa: CASSQGPIPGNTIYF
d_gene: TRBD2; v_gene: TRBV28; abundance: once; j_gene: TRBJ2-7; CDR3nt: TGTGCCAGCAGTTGGACTAGCGGAAACTACGAGCAGTACTTC; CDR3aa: CASSWTSGNYEQYF
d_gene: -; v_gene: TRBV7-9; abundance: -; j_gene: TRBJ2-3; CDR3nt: TGTGCCAGCAGCCCAACGGGACTCCGCACAGATACGCAGTATTTT; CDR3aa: CASSPTGLRTDTQYF
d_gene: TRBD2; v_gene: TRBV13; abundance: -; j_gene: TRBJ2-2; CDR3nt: TGTGCCAGCAGCCCCACATCCAGCGGGGGGGCCCCCGGGGAGCTGTTTTTT; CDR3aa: CASSPTSSGGAPGELFF
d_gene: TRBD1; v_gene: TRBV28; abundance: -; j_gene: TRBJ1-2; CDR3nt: TGTGCCAGCAGTCCCGGGACAGCGAAGGGCTACACCTTC; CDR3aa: CASSPGTAKGYTF
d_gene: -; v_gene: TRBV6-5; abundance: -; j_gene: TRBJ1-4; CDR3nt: TGTGCCAGCAGTACTCTTCAGGGATTGGGTGAAAAACTGTTTTTT; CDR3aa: CASSTLQGLGEKLFF
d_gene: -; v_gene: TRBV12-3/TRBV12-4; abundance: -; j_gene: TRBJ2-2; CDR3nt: TGTGCCAGCAGTTTTGGAGTCGGGGAGCTGTTTTTT; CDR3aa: CASSFGVGELFF
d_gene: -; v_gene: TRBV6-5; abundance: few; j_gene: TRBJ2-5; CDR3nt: TGTGCCAGCAGTTACGGTGGGACGGGACAAGAGACCCAGTACTTC; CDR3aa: CASSYGGTGQETQYF
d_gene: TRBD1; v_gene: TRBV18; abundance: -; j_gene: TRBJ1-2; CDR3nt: TGTGCCAGCTCACCTGGACAGGGCGATAACTATGGCTACACCTTC; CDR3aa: CASSPGQGDNYGYTF
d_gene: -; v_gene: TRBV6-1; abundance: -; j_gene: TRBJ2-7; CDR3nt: TGTGCCAGCAGTGAAGGGGGACTCCTGTACGAGCAGTACTTC; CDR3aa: CASSEGGLLYEQYF
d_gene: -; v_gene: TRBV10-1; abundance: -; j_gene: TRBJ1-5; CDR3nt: TGCGCCAGCAGTGGGATCAATCAGCCCCAGCATTTT; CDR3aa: CASSGINQPQHF
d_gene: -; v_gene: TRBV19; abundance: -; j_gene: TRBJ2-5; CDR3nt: TGTGCCAGTAGTACCACAGGACAAGAGACCCAGTACTTC; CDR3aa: CASSTTGQETQYF
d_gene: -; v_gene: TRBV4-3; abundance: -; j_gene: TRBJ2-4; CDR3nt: TGCGCCAGCAGCCAAGATACGGGGGCTGCCAAAAACATTCAGTACTTC; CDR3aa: CASSQDTGAAKNIQYF
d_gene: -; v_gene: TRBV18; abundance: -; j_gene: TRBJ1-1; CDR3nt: TGTGCCAGCTCACCGTACACAGTGAACACTGAAGCTTTCTTT; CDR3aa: CASSPYTVNTEAFF
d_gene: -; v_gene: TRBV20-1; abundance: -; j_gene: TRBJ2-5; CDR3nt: TGCAGTGCTAGTACGTCTACAAATCAAGAGACCCAGTACTTC; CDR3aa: CSASTSTNQETQYF
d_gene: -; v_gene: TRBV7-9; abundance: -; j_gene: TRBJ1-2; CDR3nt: TGTGCCAGCAGCTTAGAGGCACGGGGTTCGAGTGGCTACACCTTC; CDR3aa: CASSLEARGSSGYTF
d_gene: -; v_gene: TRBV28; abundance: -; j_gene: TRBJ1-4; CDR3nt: TGTGCCATCGAGGGGGACGGGCCTGAAAAACTGTTTTTT; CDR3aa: CAIEGDGPEKLFF
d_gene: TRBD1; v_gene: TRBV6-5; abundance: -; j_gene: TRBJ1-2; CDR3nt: TGTGCCAGCAGTTACCGAGGGACAGGGGACTATGGCTACACCTTC; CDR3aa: CASSYRGTGDYGYTF
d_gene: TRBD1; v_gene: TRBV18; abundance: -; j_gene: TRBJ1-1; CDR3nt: TGTGCCAGCGATACAGGGGGTACTGAAGCTTTCTTT; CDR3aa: CASDTGGTEAFF
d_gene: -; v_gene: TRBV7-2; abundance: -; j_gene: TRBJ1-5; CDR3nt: TGTGCCAGCAGCCAAAGAGGTCAGCCCCAGCATTTT; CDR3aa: CASSQRGQPQHF
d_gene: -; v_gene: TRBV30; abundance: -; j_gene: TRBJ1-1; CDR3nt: TGTGCCTGGAGTGGGGGGGGCGCTGAAGCTTTCTTT; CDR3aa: CAWSGGGAEAFF
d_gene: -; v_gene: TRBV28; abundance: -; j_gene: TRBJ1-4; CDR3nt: TGTGCCAGCAGGGCGTCAACTAATGAAAAACTGTTTTTT; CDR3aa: CASRASTNEKLFF
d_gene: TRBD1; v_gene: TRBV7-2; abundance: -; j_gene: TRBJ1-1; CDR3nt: TGTGCCAGCAGCACTCAGGGACAGGGGTCTGAAGCTTTCTTT; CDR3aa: CASSTQGQGSEAFF
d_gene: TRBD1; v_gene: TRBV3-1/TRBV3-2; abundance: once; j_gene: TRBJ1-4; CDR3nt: TGTGCCAGCAGTCCCGGGACAGGGCTGGTGGCGACTAATGAAAAACTGTTTTTT; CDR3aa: CASSPGTGLVATNEKLFF
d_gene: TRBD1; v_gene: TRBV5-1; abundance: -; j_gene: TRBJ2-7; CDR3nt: TGCGCCAGCACGCGGACAGGGCGCTACGAGCAGTACTTC; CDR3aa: CASTRTGRYEQYF
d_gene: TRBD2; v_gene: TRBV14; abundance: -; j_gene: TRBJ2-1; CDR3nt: TGTGCCAGCAGCCAAGGAGCGGGGGGGCCCCACAATGAGCAGTTCTTC; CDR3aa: CASSQGAGGPHNEQFF
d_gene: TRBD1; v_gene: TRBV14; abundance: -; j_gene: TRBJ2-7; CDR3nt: TGTGCCAGCAGCCAGGCCCTCAGGGGGGAGCAGTACTTC; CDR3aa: CASSQALRGEQYF